The 25 T cell receptor beta chains listed next were all sequenced from one sample in a study of cytomegalovirus exposure and HLA in healthy donors listed by TCRdb under 2017. The library was obtained by the immunoSEQ multiplex PCR assay. For the multiplex PCR, a mixture combining 60 forward primers for TCR Vbeta segments and 13 reverse primers for TCR Jbeta segments was used. TCRdb took this table from immuneACCESS and kept in-frame rearrangements with V and J called. Such tables lack part of the clones; where checked against another copy, unresolved V genes explain under half of the gap, and the rest is unexplained. This sample has around 200,000 clones in its table, and roughly 80% of those were observed once. 3.8% of the sample comes from the top ten. Material: PBMCs. The receptors were sampled from a man aged 50 or older in good health and CMV-seronegative.

This rearrangement joins TRBV2 to TRBJ2-1; 10 bases fit TRBD1. The CDR3 is 15 residues long. CDR1 is SNHLY, CDR2 FYNNEI, per germline. The trim removed 6 bases at V and 6 bases at J, leaving 8 bases unmatched. Here the CDR3 reads CASRTGTGASNEQFF. The CDR3 DNA follows: TGTGCCAGCAGAACCGGGACAGGGGCCTCCAATGAGCAGTTCTTC.

The chain combines TRBV2 with TRBJ1-2; D possibly corresponds to TRBD1 (5 bases). Trimming stripped 6 bases from V and 6 bases from J, with 20 bases between. The CDR3 runs 15 residues. Germline-derived CDR1 and CDR2 are SNHLY and FYNNEI. The CDR3 region is CASSVTGSSFDGYTF. The DNA of the CDR3 is TGTGCCAGCAGCGTAACAGGTTCCTCATTTGATGGCTACACCTTC. Full variable domain (rest looked up from reference TRBV2 and TRBJ1-2): EPEVTQTPSHQVTQMGQEVILRCVPISNHLYFYWYRQILGQKVEFLVSFYNNEISEKSEIFDDQFSVERPDGSNFTLKIRSTKLEDSAMYFCASSVTGSSFDGYTFGSGTRLTVV.

The chain employs TRBV19 and TRBJ1-5; TRBD1 might be the D (5 bases). Trimming removed 6 bases from V and 1 base from J, with 10 bases in between. Germline V gives CDR1 LNHDA, CDR2 SQIVND (reference sequence). CDR3 size: 14 residues. CDR3 protein: CASSGHGSNQPQHF. The CDR3, as DNA: TGTGCCAGTAGCGGACACGGCAGCAATCAGCCCCAGCATTTT.

The chain uses TRBV30 and TRBJ2-7; weak D call: TRBD1 (6 bases). V was pared by 0 bases and J by 2 bases, with 8 bases between. CDR1 is GTSNPN, CDR2 SVGIG, per germline (reference sequence). This CDR3 spans 13 amino acids. CDR3 loop: CAWSVNRAYEQYF. Here the CDR3 DNA reads TGTGCCTGGAGTGTTAACAGGGCCTACGAGCAGTACTTC.

The DNA for the CDR3 is TGTGCCAGCAGCTTAGCGGGACAGGATAATTCACCCCTCCACTTT. This encodes CASSLAGQDNSPLHF. The chain couples TRBV7-2 to TRBJ1-6; 8 positions agree with TRBD1. The V gene's germline CDR1 is SGHTA and CDR2 FQGNSA. J was trimmed by 5 bases and V by 0 bases; bases with no gene match: 0. There are 15 residues in the CDR3.

The rearrangement links TRBV7-8 to TRBJ1-2; possibly TRBD1 for D (6 bases). Germline CDR1 reads SGHVS; CDR2 reads FQNEAQ. Trimming removed 5 bases at V and 0 bases at J, with 19 bases between. CDR3 length equals 17 residues. The CDR3 is CASSRLLPGHSNYGYTF. As DNA, the CDR3 is TGTGCCAGCAGCCGTCTCCTGCCGGGACACTCTAACTATGGCTACACCTTC. The full variable domain, its missing parts supplied by reference TRBV7-8 and TRBJ1-2, is GAGVSQSPRYKVAKRGQDVALRCDPISGHVSLFWYQQALGQGPEFLTYFQNEAQLDKSGLPSDRFFAERPEGSVSTLKIQRTQQEDSAVYLCASSRLLPGHSNYGYTFGSGTRLTVV.

The chain joins TRBV7-9 to TRBJ2-5; TRBD2 agrees at 11 bases. J lost 9 bases, V lost 7 bases, and 7 bases had no gene match. CDR3 length: 13 amino acids. CDR1 is SEHNR, CDR2 FQNEAQ, per germline (reference sequence). This chain's CDR3 is CASTVSGGGSQYF. In nucleotides, the CDR3 is TGTGCCAGCACCGTTAGCGGGGGGGGGTCCCAGTACTTC.

This clone was found a few times. The chain joins TRBV27 to TRBJ2-1; TRBD1 might be the D (5 bases). The germline V gene has CDR1 MNHEY and CDR2 SMNVEV (reference sequence). CDR3 length: 14 residues. Between the trimmed V and J ends, which lost 5 bases and 8 bases, there was a span of 16 bases. The CDR3 nucleotides read TGTGCCAGCAGTCCCACTCCGGACAACGATGAGCAGTTCTTC. Protein: CASSPTPDNDEQFF.

The J gene is TRBJ2-5, the V gene TRBV6-5, with D perhaps TRBD2 (7 bases). V gave up 6 bases and J gave up 2 bases, with 16 bases separating them. The CDR3 contains 15 residues. Germline CDR1 MNHEY, CDR2 SVGAGI. The CDR3 loop is CASSLGGASQETQYF. The CDR3 coding sequence is TGTGCCAGCAGCTTAGGGGGGGCATCTCAAGAGACCCAGTACTTC.

This rearrangement joins TRBV10-3 to TRBJ1-1; no reliable D call. V lost 4 bases and J 3 bases, leaving 9 bases between the germline ends. This CDR3 has 13 residues. Germline V CDR1 and CDR2: ENHRY, SYGVKD. Here the CDR3 reads CAISASRDTEAFF. The DNA for the CDR3 is TGTGCCATCAGTGCAAGCCGGGACACTGAAGCTTTCTTT.

About this clone itself: One end of the junction is discordant with germline, which a read error may explain. The chain links TRBV7-9 to TRBJ1-4; no reliable D call. Germline-derived CDR1 and CDR2 are SEHNR and FQNEAQ (reference sequence). This CDR3 spans 14 amino acids. The CDR3 sequence: CSSSKLLSHEKLFF. As DNA, the CDR3 is TGTTCCAGCAGCAAACTCCTGTCTCATGAAAAACTGTTTTTT.

The chain links TRBV4-3 to TRBJ1-6, with a weak D call TRBD1 (5 bases). Per the germline V gene, CDR1 is LGHNA and CDR2 is YSLEER. V was cut by 0 bases and J by 3 bases, with 15 bases left in between. The CDR3 sequence is 18 residues long. This chain's CDR3 is CASSQDGAGPVYNSPLHF. CDR3 coding DNA: TGCGCCAGCAGCCAAGATGGGGCAGGGCCCGTCTATAATTCACCCCTCCACTTT.

This chain connects TRBV11-2 to TRBJ2-7; D perhaps matches TRBD2 (5 bases). Trimming cost V 5 bases and J 2 bases, with 7 bases left between them. This CDR3 is built from 12 residues. CDR1 is SGHAT, CDR2 FQNNGV, per germline. DNA for the CDR3: TGTGCCAGCAGCCACGGGGCCTACGAGCAGTACTTC. It is translated as CASSHGAYEQYF.

The gene calls are TRBV5-6 and TRBJ2-1; TRBD2 matches at 7 bases. Germline V gene lookup returns CDR1 SGHDT and CDR2 YYEEEE. J gave up 6 bases and V 1 base, and 4 bases lay outside the gene matches. The CDR3 runs 14 residues. CDR3 sequence reads: CASSLSGIFNEQFF. In DNA, the CDR3 is TGTGCCAGCAGCTTGAGCGGGATTTTCAATGAGCAGTTCTTC.

This rearrangement joins TRBV6-5 to TRBJ2-3, with D hard to call. The CDR3 has 13 residues. V dropped 0 bases and J dropped 5 bases, with 6 bases sitting between them. CDR1 and CDR2 (germline): MNHEY, SVGAGI. CDR3 sequence reads: CASSYSTRDTQYF. The CDR3, as DNA: TGTGCCAGCAGTTACTCCACGCGAGATACGCAGTATTTT.

In this sample, this clone turned up once. The chain recombines TRBV18 with TRBJ2-5, with a tentative D call TRBD1 (5 bases). V was clipped by 6 bases and J by 2 bases, with 7 bases between them. This CDR3 has 12 residues. Looked up from germline, CDR1 is KGHSH and CDR2 is LQKENI. CDR3 loop: CASSTDQETQYF. The DNA of the CDR3 is TGTGCCAGCTCGACAGATCAAGAGACCCAGTACTTC.

This clone turned up a few times. This chain uses TRBV7-9 with TRBJ2-7; TRBD1 matches at 8 bases. Per germline, CDR1 SEHNR and CDR2 FQNEAQ (reference sequence). The CDR3 covers 15 residues. V shed 1 base and J 5 bases; nucleotides not matched to a gene: 7. In DNA form, the CDR3 reads TGTGCCAGCAGCTTAGGGCAGGGGGCGGCGAACGAGCAGTACTTC. Its protein product is CASSLGQGAANEQYF.

The gene calls are TRBV6-5 and TRBJ2-7; 7 positions agree with TRBD2. The V gene end was trimmed by 2 bases and the J gene end by 4 bases; junction bases not matched to a gene: 5. The germline gives CDR1 MNHEY, CDR2 SVGAGI. The CDR3 loop spans 14 amino acids. The CDR3 DNA sequence: TGTGCCAGCAGTTACGCGGGGGAGCGTTACGAGCAGTACTTC. It encodes CASSYAGERYEQYF.

This clone appeared a single time. This rearrangement joins TRBV7-6 to TRBJ2-1, with D possibly matching TRBD2 (5 bases). V was cut by 1 base and J by 13 bases, with 14 bases left in between. This CDR3 region has 13 residues. CDR1 and CDR2 from the germline V gene are SGHVS and FNYEAQ. The CDR3 reads CASSLGVVAQQFF. In DNA, the CDR3 is TGTGCCAGCAGCTTAGGTGTGGTAGCGCAACAGTTCTTC.

The chain recombines TRBV30 with TRBJ1-2, with a tentative D call TRBD1 (5 bases). The CDR3 extends over 12 amino acids. Germline CDR1 GTSNPN, CDR2 SVGIG (reference sequence). The V and J ends lost 4 bases and 8 bases respectively, with 14 bases between them. CDR3 sequence: CAWTPGGVGYTF. The CDR3 bases are TGTGCCTGGACCCCGGGGGGGGTCGGCTACACCTTC.

This rearrangement joins TRBV18 to TRBJ2-5; D possibly corresponds to TRBD1 (6 bases). The length of the CDR3 is 15 residues. Germline lookup yields CDR1 KGHSH and CDR2 LQKENI. Trimming stripped 3 bases from V and 2 bases from J, with 13 bases between. The DNA for the CDR3 is TGTGCCAGCTCACCCCTCCGGGACAAACAAGAGACCCAGTACTTC. The encoded protein is CASSPLRDKQETQYF. Filled out from reference TRBV18 and TRBJ2-5, the complete variable domain reads NAGVMQNPRHLVRRRGQEARLRCSPMKGHSHVYWYRQLPEEGLKFMVYLQKENIIDESGMPKERFSAEFPKEGPSILRIQQVVRGDSAAYFCASSPLRDKQETQYFGPGTRLLVL.

This chain connects TRBV5-1 to TRBJ2-3, with 9 positions matching TRBD1. CDR3 length: 15 residues. Germline CDR1 SGHRS, CDR2 YFSETQ. With V trimmed by 0 bases and J by 6 bases, 5 bases remained unmatched. The CDR3 nucleotides are TGCGCCAGCAGCTTGGCCACAGGGGGCGGTGATACGCAGTATTTT. It specifies CASSLATGGGDTQYF. Drawing the rest from reference TRBV5-1 and TRBJ2-3, the complete variable domain is KAGVTQTPRYLIKTRGQQVTLSCSPISGHRSVSWYQQTPGQGLQFLFEYFSETQRNKGNFPGRFSGRQFSNSRSEMNVSTLELGDSALYLCASSLATGGGDTQYFGPGTRLTVL.

This clone occurred once. The chain joins TRBV7-3 to TRBJ2-6, with 8 bases identical to TRBD1. From germline, CDR1 is SGHTA and CDR2 FQGTGA. The CDR3 runs to 15 residues. Unmatched junction bases numbered 1, after V lost 3 bases and J lost 3 bases. The DNA of the CDR3 is TGTGCCAGCAGCTTGACAGGGGATGGGGCCAACGTCCTGACTTTC. The encoded protein is CASSLTGDGANVLTF.

The chain joins TRBV5-1 to TRBJ2-7; 7 bases are shared with TRBD1. Per germline, CDR1 SGHRS and CDR2 YFSETQ. This CDR3 region has 16 residues. Trimming removed 5 bases from V and 0 bases from J; junction bases left unmatched: 11. CDR3 loop: CASRNYLRDSSYEQYF. For the CDR3, the DNA is TGCGCCAGCAGAAATTACCTCCGGGACAGCTCCTACGAGCAGTACTTC. Complete variable domain (other parts from reference TRBV5-1 and TRBJ2-7): KAGVTQTPRYLIKTRGQQVTLSCSPISGHRSVSWYQQTPGQGLQFLFEYFSETQRNKGNFPGRFSGRQFSNSRSEMNVSTLELGDSALYLCASRNYLRDSSYEQYFGPGTRLTVT.

This chain uses TRBV7-2 with TRBJ2-7; tentative D call: TRBD2 (6 bases). Deletions cut 3 bases from V and 0 bases from J, with 12 bases between. CDR3 length equals 15 residues. The V gene's germline CDR1 is SGHTA and CDR2 FQGNSA. CDR3 in amino acids: CASSFRDGSSYEQYF. CDR3 sequence (DNA): TGTGCCAGCAGCTTCCGGGACGGGAGCTCCTACGAGCAGTACTTC. Using reference TRBV7-2 and TRBJ2-7 for the parts outside the CDR3, the full variable domain is GAGVSQSPSNKVTEKGKDVELRCDPISGHTALYWYRQSLGQGLEFLIYFQGNSAPDKSGLPSDRFSAERTGGSVSTLTIQRTQQEDSAVYLCASSFRDGSSYEQYFGPGTRLTVT.